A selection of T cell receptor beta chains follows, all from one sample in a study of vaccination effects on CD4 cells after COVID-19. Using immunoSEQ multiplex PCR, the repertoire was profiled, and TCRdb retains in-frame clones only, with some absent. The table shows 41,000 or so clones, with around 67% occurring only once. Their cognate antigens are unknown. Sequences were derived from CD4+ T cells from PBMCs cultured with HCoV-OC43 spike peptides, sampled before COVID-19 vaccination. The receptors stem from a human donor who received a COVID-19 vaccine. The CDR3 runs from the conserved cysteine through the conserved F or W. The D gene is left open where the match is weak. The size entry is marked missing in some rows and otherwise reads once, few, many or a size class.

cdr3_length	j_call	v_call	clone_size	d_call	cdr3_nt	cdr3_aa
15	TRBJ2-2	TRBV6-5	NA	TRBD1	TGTGCCAGCAGCTGGACAGGGGGCTTGAAGGGGGAGCTGTTTTTT	CASSWTGGLKGELFF
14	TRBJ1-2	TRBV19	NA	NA	TGTGCCAGTAGTATGGCCTGGTCGCGGCATGGCTACACCTTC	CASSMAWSRHGYTF
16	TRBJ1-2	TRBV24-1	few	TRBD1	TGTGCCACCAGTGACCCTGACAGGGGCACTAACTATGGCTACACCTTC	CATSDPDRGTNYGYTF
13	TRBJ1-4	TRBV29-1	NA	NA	TGCAGCGTCGGCAGGGCCCTTAATGAAAAACTGTTTTTT	CSVGRALNEKLFF
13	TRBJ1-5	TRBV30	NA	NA	TGTGCCTGGAGCTCACAGGTCGACCAGCCCCAGCATTTT	CAWSSQVDQPQHF
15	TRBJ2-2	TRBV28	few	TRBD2	TGTGCCAGCAGCCCCACGGGGGGAAGAACCGGGGAGCTGTTTTTT	CASSPTGGRTGELFF
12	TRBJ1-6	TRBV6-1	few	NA	TGTGCCAGCAGTGAAAGCAATTCACCCCTCCACTTT	CASSESNSPLHF
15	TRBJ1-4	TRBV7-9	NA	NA	TGTGCCAGCAGCCGTACCGGGACGATCGACGAAAAACTGTTTTTT	CASSRTGTIDEKLFF
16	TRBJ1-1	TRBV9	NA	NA	TGTGCCAGCAGCGTAGCCGATTCTGGGGCCCGCACTGAAGCTTTCTTT	CASSVADSGARTEAFF
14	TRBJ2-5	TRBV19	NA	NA	TGTGCCAGCGGACCCCGACTCCTGATAGAGACCCAGTACTTC	CASGPRLLIETQYF
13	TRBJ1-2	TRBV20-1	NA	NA	TGCAGTGCTAGTCCCAGCCCGGGGAGGGGCTACACCTTC	CSASPSPGRGYTF
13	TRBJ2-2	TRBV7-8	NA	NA	TGTGCCAGCAGCTACAGGGACAACCGGGAGCTGTTTTTT	CASSYRDNRELFF
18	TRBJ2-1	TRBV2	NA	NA	TGTGCCAGCAGTGAAGCTAGCGGGCGGTTCACAGGGAACAATGAGCAGTTCTTC	CASSEASGRFTGNNEQFF
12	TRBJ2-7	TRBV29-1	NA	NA	TGCAGCGTTGGTACAGCGATACTCGAGCAGTACTTC	CSVGTAILEQYF
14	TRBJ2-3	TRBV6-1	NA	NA	TGTGCCAGCAGTGAAGTGGCAAGCAAAGATACGCAGTATTTT	CASSEVASKDTQYF
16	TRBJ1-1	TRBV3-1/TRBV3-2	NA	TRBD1	TGTGCCAGCAGCCCTTATAGGGACAGGACCGTCGGTGAAGCTTTCTTT	CASSPYRDRTVGEAFF
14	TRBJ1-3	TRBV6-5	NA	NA	TGTGCCAGCAGTCCGACAGTGATTGGAAACACCATATATTTT	CASSPTVIGNTIYF
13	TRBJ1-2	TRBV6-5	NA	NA	TGTGCCAGCCTGGGGGGGGCCGGTTATGGCTACACCTTC	CASLGGAGYGYTF
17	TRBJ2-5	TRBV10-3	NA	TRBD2	TGTGCCACCTCGGGAGGGTCTCTCGGGGACCCTCGGCAGACCCAGTACTTC	CATSGGSLGDPRQTQYF
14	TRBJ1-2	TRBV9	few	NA	TGTGCCAGCCGACCGGGGGAAGGGGGCTATGGCTACACCTTC	CASRPGEGGYGYTF
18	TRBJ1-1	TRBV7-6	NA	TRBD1	TGTGCCAGCAGCTTAGGTGGGACAGGGAAATGGAGGTGGACTGAAGCTTTCTTT	CASSLGGTGKWRWTEAFF
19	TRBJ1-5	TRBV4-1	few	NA	TGCGCCAGCAGCCAGGTACAGGGAGGAAACTTATACGGCAATCAGCCCCAGCATTTT	CASSQVQGGNLYGNQPQHF
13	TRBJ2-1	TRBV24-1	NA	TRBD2	TGTGCCACCAGTGCCGGCGGGGGCAATGAGCAGTTCTTC	CATSAGGGNEQFF
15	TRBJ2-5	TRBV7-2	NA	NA	TGTGCCAGCAGCTTAGGGCGTGGGGTCCAAGAGACCCAGTACTTC	CASSLGRGVQETQYF
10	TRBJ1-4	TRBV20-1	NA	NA	TGCAGTGTGGGGCATGAAAAACTGTTTTTT	CSVGHEKLFF
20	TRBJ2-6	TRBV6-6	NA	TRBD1	TGTGCCAGCAGCCCCCGCGTGACAGGGCCCTTAACCTCTGGGGCCAACGTCCTGACTTTC	CASSPRVTGPLTSGANVLTF
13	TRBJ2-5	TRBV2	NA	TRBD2	TGTGCCAGCAGTTCCGGGACTACGGAGACCCAGTACTTC	CASSSGTTETQYF
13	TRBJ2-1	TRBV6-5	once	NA	TGTGCCAGCAGTTATAGGGTTTACAATGAGCAGTTCTTC	CASSYRVYNEQFF
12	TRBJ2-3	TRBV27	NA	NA	TGTGCCAGCAGTTTAGACGGGGATACGCAGTATTTT	CASSLDGDTQYF
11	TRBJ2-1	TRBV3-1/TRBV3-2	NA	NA	TGTGCCAGCAGCCAAGAGAATGAGCAGTTCTTC	CASSQENEQFF
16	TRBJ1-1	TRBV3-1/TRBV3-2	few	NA	TGTGCCAGCAGCTCACCACGGACCGGGAATCACACTGAAGCTTTCTTT	CASSSPRTGNHTEAFF
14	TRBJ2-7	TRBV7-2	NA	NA	TGTGCCAGCAGGCGCGGGGGCCTCGGCGACGAGCAGTACTTC	CASRRGGLGDEQYF
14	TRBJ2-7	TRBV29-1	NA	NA	TGCAGCGCCCGCATCCGGAGCCCACCCTACGAGCAGTACTTC	CSARIRSPPYEQYF
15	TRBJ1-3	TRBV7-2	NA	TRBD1	TGTGCCAGCAGCCCGGGGACAGGGTTAAATGGCGCCATATATTTT	CASSPGTGLNGAIYF
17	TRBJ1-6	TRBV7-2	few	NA	TGTGCCAGCAGCTTAGCTTCGGGACCCGCGGGGGGATCACCCCTCCACTTT	CASSLASGPAGGSPLHF
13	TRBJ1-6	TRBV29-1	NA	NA	TGCAGCGTTTCGACGGGAGATAATTCACCCCTCCACTTT	CSVSTGDNSPLHF
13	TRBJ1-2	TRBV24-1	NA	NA	TGTGCCACCAGTGATTACAGGGTGGGTGGCTACACCTTC	CATSDYRVGGYTF
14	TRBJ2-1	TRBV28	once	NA	TGTGCCAGCACCCCCGGCAGGGTTGTAGTCGGACAGTTCTTC	CASTPGRVVVGQFF
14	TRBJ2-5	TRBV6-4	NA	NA	TGTGCCAGCAGTGACGCGGGGTCGGAAGAGACCCAGTACTTC	CASSDAGSEETQYF
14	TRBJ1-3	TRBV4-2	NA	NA	TGTGCCAGCAGCCAAGGACCGGGTGGAAACACCATATATTTT	CASSQGPGGNTIYF
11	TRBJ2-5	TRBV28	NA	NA	TGTGCCACTTGGGCCTTAGAGACCCAGTACTTC	CATWALETQYF
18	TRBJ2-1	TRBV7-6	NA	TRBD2	TGTGCCAGCAGCTCCCGGGATAGCGGGAGGGCCGGGTACAATGAGCAGTTCTTC	CASSSRDSGRAGYNEQFF
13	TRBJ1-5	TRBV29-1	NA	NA	TGCAGCGTTTCCGACACGATCAATCAGCCCCAGCATTTT	CSVSDTINQPQHF
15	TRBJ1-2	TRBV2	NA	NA	TGTGCCAGCAGTGAATGGGAGGGGTCGAACTATGGCTACACCTTC	CASSEWEGSNYGYTF
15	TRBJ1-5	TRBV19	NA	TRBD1	TGTGCCAGTAGGACAGGGCATTATAGCAATCAGCCCCAGCATTTT	CASRTGHYSNQPQHF
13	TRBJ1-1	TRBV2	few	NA	TGTGCCAGCAGTGACGTAAGGGACACTGAAGCTTTCTTT	CASSDVRDTEAFF
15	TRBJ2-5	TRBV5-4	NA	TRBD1	TGTGCCAGCAGCTTGGGACAGGGGAATCAAGAGACCCAGTACTTC	CASSLGQGNQETQYF
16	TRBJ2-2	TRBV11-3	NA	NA	TGTGCCAGCAGCTTCGGTACTGGGAGCAAAACTGGGGAGCTGTTTTTT	CASSFGTGSKTGELFF